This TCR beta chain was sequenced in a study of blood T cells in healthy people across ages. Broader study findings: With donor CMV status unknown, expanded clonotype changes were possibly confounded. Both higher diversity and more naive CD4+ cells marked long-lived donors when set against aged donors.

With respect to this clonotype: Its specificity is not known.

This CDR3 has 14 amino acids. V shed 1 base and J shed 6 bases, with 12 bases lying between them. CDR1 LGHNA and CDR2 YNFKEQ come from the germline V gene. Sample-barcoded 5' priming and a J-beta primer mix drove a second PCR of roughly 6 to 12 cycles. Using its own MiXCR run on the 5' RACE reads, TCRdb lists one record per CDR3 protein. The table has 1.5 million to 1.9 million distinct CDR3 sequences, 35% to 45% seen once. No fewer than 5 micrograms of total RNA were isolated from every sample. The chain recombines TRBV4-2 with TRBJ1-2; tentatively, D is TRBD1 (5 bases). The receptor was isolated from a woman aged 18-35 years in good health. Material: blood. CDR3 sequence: CASSQVGVVNGYTF. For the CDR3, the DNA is TGTGCCAGCAGCCAAGTAGGGGTTGTAAATGGCTACACCTTC.